This T cell receptor (beta chain) was obtained from a study of blood T cell repertoires in COVID-19 (dated by TCRdb to 2018 to 2021). The study in broad terms: Collaborator samples came from the United States, Italy and Spain and covered acute and convalescent phases of COVID-19. The prospective study material was composed of cDNA or gDNA derived from T cells, B-cell-depleted T cells, or PBMCs. The dataset comprised deeply sampled blood TCRbeta repertoires from subjects exposed to, actively infected with, or recovered from COVID-19. The repertoires were made available in a free public database intended to serve as a resource for research on the immune response to SARS-CoV-2. Samples came from the ongoing ImmuneRACE study (first 160 participants) plus 1,254 subjects from 6 global collaborators. Sample metadata almost always included a de-identified subject ID, COVID-19 status, age in years and sex. Where available, HLA class I and class II types were taken from metadata supplied by the sample provider and were not determined by assay-based typing. Results and caveats for the whole study, not just this receptor: Clinical and demographic metadata were provided uncurated, with the amount varying by source and participant.

Based on the germline V gene, the CDR1 and CDR2 sequences are MDHEN and SYDVKM. Measured from the cysteine to the phenylalanine, the CDR3 is 12 residues long. Just the 36-base CDR3 DNA is kept, in frame starting at base 1. For this chain, trimming is 7 bases at the V end and 5 bases at the J end, and the number of junction bases without a gene match is 4. Whole blood was collected in K2EDTA tubes by collaborating institutions according to the institutions' own protocols. Collaborator samples were shipped for TCRbeta analysis as frozen whole blood, isolated PBMCs, or DNA extracted from either sample type. The immunoSEQ Assay, a bias-controlled multiplex PCR, was used to amplify TCRbeta CDR3 regions from genomic DNA. As for how the authors treated the data: The number of nucleated cells in each sample was estimated from the amplification of reference gene primers within the assay. To quantify the absolute abundance of each unique TCRbeta CDR3 rearrangement, sequence reads were collapsed and filtered. For each sample, productive Simpson clonality was calculated as the square root of Simpson's diversity index across productive rearrangements. Imported from immuneACCESS, the table was reduced by TCRdb to in-frame sequences with V and J called. These copies leave out some clones; in studies compared against another copy, an unresolved V gene accounts for under half, and the cause of the remainder is not known. V, J and clone size are taken as reported in that table, and D and trimming were inferred from the DNA itself. The sample table holds fewer than 250,000 clones, of which around 89% were seen once. Approximately 1.8% of the sample belongs to the ten largest clones.

This clone turned up a few times. Its cognate antigen has yet to be identified. No much larger clone exists at a distance of one base, and base qualities are not known. Input material: peripheral blood. This chain is built from TRBV28 and TRBJ2-5; TRBD1 lines up with 7 middle nucleotides. The TCR originated in a man in his sixties or seventies with acute or convalescent COVID-19. The CDR3 has the sequence CASMTGLETQYF. The DNA reads TGTGCCAGCATGACAGGGCTGGAGACCCAGTACTTC.